The rows below give T cell receptor beta chains drawn from one sample of a study of T cells expressing NK-cell markers. One entry per CDR3 protein, without DNA, is what TCRdb gives after re-calling the 5' RACE reads. The table for this sample gives a few hundred thousand distinct CDR3 sequences. Material for sequencing was blood T cells: a sorted CD56 or NKG2C T cell subset, CD4+ or CD8+ T cells, or bulk PBMC T cells (not recorded which). The receptors originated from a man aged 18-69 years in good health. Each CDR3 is given with its conserved first and last residue.

J	V	CDR3
TRBJ2-2	TRBV20-1	CSAREQPIYTGELFF
TRBJ2-5	TRBV20-1	CSSRPVETQYF
TRBJ2-5	TRBV11-1	CASSPVIPLWGGSQETQYF
TRBJ1-2	TRBV20-1	CSAGDRVYYGYTF
TRBJ2-7	TRBV12-3/TRBV12-4	CASSRLTSYEQYF
TRBJ2-7	TRBV5-1	CASSLRALGAGPRGEQYF
TRBJ1-2	TRBV3-1	CASSPGVLWYGYTF
TRBJ2-7	TRBV2	CARTPVGTFSYEQYF
TRBJ2-5	TRBV11-3	CASSLDEQETQYF
TRBJ2-3	TRBV7-2	CASSPKRGAPNTDTQYF
TRBJ1-2	TRBV12-3/TRBV12-4	CASRSTGGGGYTF
TRBJ2-3	TRBV5-5	CASSFPGSRGSTDTQYF
TRBJ1-2	TRBV12-3/TRBV12-4	CASSPRTGVIGRRGYTF
TRBJ1-5	TRBV4-1	CASSQVDMGLSNQPQHF
TRBJ1-5	TRBV4-1	CASSQEASGQGQIWKPQHF
TRBJ2-3	TRBV5-1	CASSSELAGGQYF
TRBJ2-3	TRBV7-6	CASSLVGRGLDTQYF
TRBJ2-6	TRBV4-1	CASSQDLRTAGANVLTF
TRBJ2-3	TRBV29-1	CSVPRDLANTDTQYF
TRBJ2-3	TRBV11-3	CASSLDFRGGVTQYF
TRBJ2-2	TRBV28	CATEGGNTGELFF
TRBJ2-7	TRBV10-3	CAISSDRDSYEQYF
TRBJ2-3	TRBV6-5	CASSYSGGLNLSDTQYF
TRBJ1-2	TRBV21-1	CASSKLTTEHGYTF
TRBJ1-6	TRBV4-1	CASSQGGQGQRNSPLHF
TRBJ2-5	TRBV3-1	CASSPWTGEETQYF